This T cell receptor (beta chain) was retrieved from a study of blood T cell repertoires in COVID-19. For the study at large: Samples taken during acute and convalescent COVID-19 were collected in the United States, Italy and Spain. Sample material is recorded as cDNA or gDNA derived from T cells, B-cell-depleted T cells, or PBMCs.

In the authors' workflow: Cell counts per sample came from amplifying reference gene primers. Libraries were prepared by immunoSEQ multiplex PCR; TCRdb keeps only in-frame clonotypes and omits some of them. Clone size and the V and J calls come from that table; the DNA yielded D and trimming. The data hold fewer than 150,000 clones, with over 70% observed a single time. V was shortened by 5 bases and J by 0 bases, with 14 bases between the two germline ends. CDR1 and CDR2 (germline): SGHNT, YENEEA. The CDR3 is 15 amino acids. Material: peripheral blood. The V call is TRBV11-3, the J call TRBJ2-7; tentative D call: TRBD1 (7 bases). The source is a man older than 75 with acute or convalescent COVID-19. Written as DNA, the CDR3 is TGTGCCAGCAGCGCGGGACAGATGAACTCCTACGAGCAGTACTTC. The encoded protein is CASSAGQMNSYEQYF.